This T cell receptor beta chain is drawn from a study of T cell repertoires in cytomegalovirus infection. Via MiXCR, TCRdb re-called the reads, giving one row per CDR3 protein. The sample carries 310,000 or so distinct CDR3 sequences, about a quarter recorded once. This CDR3 contains 13 residues. Germline V lookup: CDR1 MDHEN, CDR2 SYDVKM. Trimming took 6 bases from V and 6 from J, leaving 14 bases between them. The clonotype comes from a human donor in good health (CMV status not recorded). Some clones in this sample may be carry-over from other donors' samples. The genes are TRBV28 and TRBJ1-2; possibly TRBD1 for D (6 bases). The source material was PBMCs. CDR3 nucleotide sequence: TGTGCCAGCAGGATGTCAGGGGCCGATGGCTACACCTTC. Protein product: CASRMSGADGYTF.